This T cell receptor beta chain is from a study of T-cell memory formation after mild COVID-19. Via MiXCR, TCRdb re-called the 5' RACE reads, giving one row per CDR3 protein. The repertoire holds almost 350,000 distinct CDR3 sequences, with around 20% as singletons. This CDR3 has 16 residues. Looked up from germline, CDR1 is LGHNA and CDR2 is YNFKEQ. The V gene lost 0 bases and the J gene lost 8 bases, with 19 bases spanning the gap. The sequencing input was PBMCs or a T cell subset sorted from them (not recorded which). The chain joins TRBV4-2 to TRBJ2-5; no clear D gene. This sequence was found in a man between 18 and 35 years old who had mild COVID-19 (a few samples of this study predate the infection). Cell type and time point are not known. The CDR3 DNA reads as TGTGCCAGCAGCCAAGAATCAACTTGGCAGATCAGCACCCAGTACTTC. It translates to CASSQESTWQISTQYF.